These T cell receptor beta chains were read from a single sample in a study of quantifying T cell responses using KT2 cells. TCRdb reprocessed the UMI-ligation and nested PCR reads via MiXCR and lists one record per CDR3 protein. Of about 32,000 distinct CDR3 sequences listed, 7.3% are singletons. Sequenced: PBMCs spiked with cells of the T cell clone KT2. The receptors were gathered from a human donor. Both conserved end residues are part of each CDR3. D genes are given only for firm matches. Clone size appears in some rows only: once, few, many, or a class for an expanded clone.

D,V,size,J,DNA,CDR3
-,TRBV2,few,TRBJ2-1,TGTGCCAGCAGGGGAGCGGAGAGCTCCTACAATGAGCAGTTCTTC,CASRGAESSYNEQFF
-,TRBV7-2,many,TRBJ1-1,TGTGCCAGCAGCTCCCACAGGAAAGGGAACACTGAAGCTTTCTTT,CASSSHRKGNTEAFF
-,TRBV2,-,TRBJ1-2,TGTGCCAGCAGTCCCGGAATTTGGCGTGGCTACACCTTC,CASSPGIWRGYTF
TRBD1,TRBV6-5,many,TRBJ1-2,TGTGCCAGCAGTCGACAGGGTGCCTATGGCTACACCTTC,CASSRQGAYGYTF
-,TRBV12-3/TRBV12-4,many,TRBJ2-1,TGTGCCAGCAGTTTAGTCGACTCCAATGAGCAGTTCTTC,CASSLVDSNEQFF
-,TRBV18,-,TRBJ2-3,TGTGCCAGCTCACCACCCGGCCGGGGCTTAGATACGCAGTATTTT,CASSPPGRGLDTQYF
-,TRBV18,many,TRBJ1-6,TGTGCCAGCTCACCAGGCCAGAATAATTCACCCCTCCACTTT,CASSPGQNNSPLHF
-,TRBV5-4,many,TRBJ2-1,TGTGCCAGCAGCTTGGGGGGGGCAGGAAACAATGAGCAGTTCTTC,CASSLGGAGNNEQFF
TRBD1,TRBV29-1,many,TRBJ2-7,TGCAGCACTGGAGGCCAGGGGGACGAGCAGTACTTC,CSTGGQGDEQYF
-,TRBV10-2,many,TRBJ1-1,TGCGCCAGCAGCCCCGGGGTAGGGACTGAAGCTTTCTTT,CASSPGVGTEAFF
-,TRBV12-3/TRBV12-4,-,TRBJ2-5,TGTGCCAGCAGTTTGGGCCGATCGAAACAAGAGACCCAGTACTTC,CASSLGRSKQETQYF
-,TRBV4-1,few,TRBJ2-4,TGCGCCAGCAGCCAAGCAGGGGAAAACATTCAGTACTTC,CASSQAGENIQYF
-,TRBV20-1,many,TRBJ1-5,TGCAGCGTGAGGGGGGATAGCAATCAGCCCCAGCATTTT,CSVRGDSNQPQHF
TRBD2,TRBV15,-,TRBJ2-1,TGTGCCACCAGCAGAGAATTAAGCGGGACCTACAATGAGCAGTTCTTC,CATSRELSGTYNEQFF
-,TRBV24-1,few,TRBJ2-5,TGTGCCGCCCTCCCATGGACACCTGAAGAGACCCAGTACTTC,CAALPWTPEETQYF
TRBD1,TRBV11-3,-,TRBJ2-3,TGTGCCAGCAGCAGGGGGACAGGGGGCGGCACAGATACGCAGTATTTT,CASSRGTGGGTDTQYF
TRBD1,TRBV6-2/TRBV6-3,few,TRBJ1-1,TGTGCCAGCAGTTACCCCAGGGGGGATCCCTGGACTGAAGCTTTCTTT,CASSYPRGDPWTEAFF
-,TRBV5-1,-,TRBJ2-3,TGCGCCAGCAGCCCGGAGCTGCGGGATACGCAGTATTTT,CASSPELRDTQYF
TRBD1,TRBV7-2,many,TRBJ1-2,TGTGCCAGCAGCTTGGGGTCGGGACAGCGAAACTCTAACTATGGCTACACCTTC,CASSLGSGQRNSNYGYTF
-,TRBV7-9,few,TRBJ1-2,TGTGCCAGCAGCTTATTTGGAGCTAACTATGGCTACACCTTC,CASSLFGANYGYTF
TRBD2,TRBV2,-,TRBJ2-1,TGTGCCAGCAAAAGCGGGAGGTCAAACAATGAGCAGTTCTTC,CASKSGRSNNEQFF
-,TRBV6-6,many,TRBJ1-5,TGTGCCAGCAGTTACTCGGACCGGAACAATCAGCCCCAGCATTTT,CASSYSDRNNQPQHF
-,TRBV5-5,-,TRBJ2-3,TGTGCCAGCAGCTTGGAATCGATCACAGATACGCAGTATTTT,CASSLESITDTQYF
TRBD2,TRBV6-2/TRBV6-3,few,TRBJ2-3,TGTGCCAGCAGTTACTCGATCTGGGCTAGCGGGGGACTTAACACAGATACGCAGTATTTT,CASSYSIWASGGLNTDTQYF
-,TRBV5-5,many,TRBJ2-3,TGTGCCAGCAGCTGGAGTACGCAGTATTTT,CASSWSTQYF
-,TRBV6-2/TRBV6-3,-,TRBJ2-7,TGTGCCAGCAGTTACCCCGATAACGAGCAGTACTTC,CASSYPDNEQYF
-,TRBV7-2,few,TRBJ1-1,TGTGCCAGCAGCTTAGGTGGGGGAAGCACTGAAGCTTTCTTT,CASSLGGGSTEAFF
TRBD2,TRBV6-2/TRBV6-3,few,TRBJ2-3,TGTGCCAGCTCGACGTCTCCGGGACTAGCAACAGATACGCAGTATTTT,CASSTSPGLATDTQYF
-,TRBV30,few,TRBJ1-5,TGTGCCTGGTCAGGGTATAGCAATCAGCCCCAGCATTTT,CAWSGYSNQPQHF
-,TRBV6-1,many,TRBJ1-1,TGTGCCAGCAGTGAATCGGCGGAGGGGGTCACTGAAGCTTTCTTT,CASSESAEGVTEAFF
TRBD2,TRBV4-2,-,TRBJ2-1,TGTGCCAGCAGCCAAGTTCACGGACTAGCGGGGGGGCCGTACAATGAGCAGTTCTTC,CASSQVHGLAGGPYNEQFF
-,TRBV20-1,-,TRBJ2-3,TGCAGTGCTGCCAGCGGTGTTAGCACAGATACGCAGTATTTT,CSAASGVSTDTQYF
-,TRBV6-2/TRBV6-3,few,TRBJ2-6,TGTGCCAGCAGTTACTCGAAGGGGCTTTCTGGGGCCAACGTCCTGACTTTC,CASSYSKGLSGANVLTF
-,TRBV2,many,TRBJ1-5,TGTGCCAGCAGTGAAGTGAAGCCAACAGGGAGCAATCAGCCCCAGCATTTT,CASSEVKPTGSNQPQHF
-,TRBV4-1,-,TRBJ1-1,TGCGCCAGCAGCCAGTACGGGACAACAAACACTGAAGCTTTCTTT,CASSQYGTTNTEAFF
-,TRBV29-1,many,TRBJ2-3,TGCAGCGTTTCCCAAGGGGGGGCAGATACGCAGTATTTT,CSVSQGGADTQYF
TRBD2,TRBV5-1,many,TRBJ2-1,TGCGCCAGCAGCTTGGAGGGAGGGCCTTACAATGAGCAGTTCTTC,CASSLEGGPYNEQFF
TRBD1,TRBV2,many,TRBJ2-2,TGTGCCAGCAGCCCGGGACAGGGGAACACCGGGGAGCTGTTTTTT,CASSPGQGNTGELFF
-,TRBV2,-,TRBJ2-4,TGTGCCAGCAGTGAATCCCGGGGGCGAGCCAAAAACATTCAGTACTTC,CASSESRGRAKNIQYF
TRBD1,TRBV6-2/TRBV6-3,few,TRBJ1-1,TGTGCCAGCAGCAAAACAGGGGCTATTATGAACACTGAAGCTTTCTTT,CASSKTGAIMNTEAFF